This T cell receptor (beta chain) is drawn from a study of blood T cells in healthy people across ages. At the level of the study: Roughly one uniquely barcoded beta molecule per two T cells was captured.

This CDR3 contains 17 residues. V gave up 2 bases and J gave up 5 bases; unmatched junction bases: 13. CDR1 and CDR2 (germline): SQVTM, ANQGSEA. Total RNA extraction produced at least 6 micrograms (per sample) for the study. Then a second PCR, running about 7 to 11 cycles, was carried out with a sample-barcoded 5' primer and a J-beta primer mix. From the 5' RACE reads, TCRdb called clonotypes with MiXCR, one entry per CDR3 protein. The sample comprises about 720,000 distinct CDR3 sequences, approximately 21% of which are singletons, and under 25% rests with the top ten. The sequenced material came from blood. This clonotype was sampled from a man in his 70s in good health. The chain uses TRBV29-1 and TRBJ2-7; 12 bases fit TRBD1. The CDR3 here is CSVEKFLSGTGGHEQYF. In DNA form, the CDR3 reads TGCAGCGTTGAAAAATTCCTTAGCGGGACAGGGGGCCACGAGCAGTACTTC.